Below, 3 T cell receptor beta chains from the same sample are listed, as sequenced in a study of blood T cell repertoires in COVID-19. The assay was immunoSEQ multiplex PCR, and TCRdb's table has in-frame clones only and misses some. In the table there are 90,000 to 150,000 clones, approximately 90% of which are singletons. Sequences were obtained from peripheral blood. Every receptor here comes from a woman aged 45-65 years with acute or convalescent COVID-19.

V is TRBV11-2 and J is TRBJ2-5, with D unclear. V was trimmed by 5 bases and J by 2 bases, leaving 3 bases between them. The germline V gene encodes CDR1 SGHAT and CDR2 FQNNGV. The CDR3 contains 11 residues. CDR3 DNA: TGTGCCAGCAGCCGGCAAGAGACCCAGTACTTC. Translating it yields CASSRQETQYF.

The chain is built from TRBV7-2 and TRBJ2-5; TRBD1 aligns across 7 bases. Germline CDR1 is SGHTA and CDR2 is FQGNSA. This CDR3 comprises 13 residues. The V gene end was trimmed by 2 bases and the J gene end by 13 bases; junction bases not matched to a gene: 10. CDR3 sequence reads: CASSLIGTEAPYF. The CDR3 DNA reads as TGTGCCAGCAGCTTAATCGGGACAGAAGCCCCGTACTTC.

The sample holds one count of this clone. The V and J genes are TRBV10-3 and TRBJ2-1; D is perhaps TRBD2 (6 bases). The CDR3 is 15 residues long. The germline V gene encodes CDR1 ENHRY and CDR2 SYGVKD. Trimming removed 3 bases from V and 7 bases from J, with 16 bases in between. CDR3 coding DNA: TGTGCCATCAGTGACCCTAGGGACTCCGCAAATGAGCAGTTCTTC. The encoded protein is CAISDPRDSANEQFF.